One T cell receptor beta chain is described in this entry. What it binds is not known. This specimen comes from a study of T-cell reconstitution after alpha-beta-depleted transplantation in children. Overall study results and limits: T-cell counts and diversity at one year post-transplant came mainly from newly produced T cells. At day 60, the high TCRbeta diversity found in some patients originated from recipient T cells and thymic progenitors that had survived. Several hundred expanded graft clones reportedly gave rise to the alpha-beta T cells present about two months after transplant.

Unique molecular identifiers were used in preparing the TCRbeta library. TCRdb re-analysed the PCR reads in MiXCR, keeping a single row per CDR3 protein. The table includes some 220,000 distinct CDR3 sequences, around 9.9% detected once. Sequences were derived from PBMCs, sampled before TCRalphabeta/CD19-depleted stem cell transplant. This TCR derives from a child under three years old with acute myeloid leukemia, due to receive a stem cell transplant.

The CDR3 DNA is TGTGCCAGTAGTATCTATTGGACAGGATTTTTGAACGAGCAGTACTTC. It translates to CASSIYWTGFLNEQYF. The chain combines TRBV19 with TRBJ2-7; TRBD1 matches 7 bases. There are 16 residues in the CDR3. V dropped 3 bases and J dropped 5; count of bases not matched to a gene: 13. Per the germline V gene, CDR1 is LNHDA and CDR2 is SQIVND (reference sequence).